This TCR beta chain was identified in a study of quantifying T cell responses using KT2 cells (dated by TCRdb to between 2016 and 2019). Turning to the overall study: RNA was DNase-treated and reverse transcribed with TCR alpha and beta constant-region primers, mostly using SuperScript III. PCR2 was run as a SYBR Green qPCR and stopped at a predetermined fluorescence threshold to avoid over-amplification. Under optimum conditions, the efficiency of the T4 ligation step was estimated to be more than 8%.

To note about this clonotype: The target of this receptor is not known. There are no base qualities to consult, and no much larger clone falls within one base.

The CDR1 and CDR2 encoded by the germline V gene are MNHEY and SVGAGI. V loses 5 bases, J loses 3 bases, and the germline ends lie 16 bases apart. The CDR3 goes from the cysteine to the phenylalanine over 15 residues. The kept DNA is CDR3 alone, 45 bases in frame from the first base. Known numbers of KT2, a T cell clone whose TCR had been sequenced previously, were spiked into unfractionated PBMC to test the sensitivity and accuracy of the pipeline. A range of KT2-to-PBMC ratios was set up by mixing KT2 cells into a fixed number of PBMC. The method was UMI-ligation and nested PCR. T4 RNA ligase 1 was used to ligate a single-stranded oligonucleotide containing the Illumina SP2 sequence and a UMI to the 3' end of the cDNA. PCR1 consisted of roughly 4 cycles (98 degrees C 15 s, 69 degrees C 30 s, 72 degrees C 40 s), and for the beta primer an equimolar mix of RC1.1 and RC1.2 was used to cover TRBC1 and TRBC2. Starting at PCR2, TCR alpha and beta chains were handled separately, and sample indices and Illumina adaptors were added. The UMI was composed of 12 random nucleotides, arranged as two hexamers separated by a spacer, and was positioned after an 8-base spacer. The libraries were sequenced on an Illumina MiSeq using v2 2x251 paired-end chemistry, usually with approximately 12 samples in each run. PhiX DNA at about 5-8% was added to each sequencing library to increase diversity. As for the original processing: bcl2fastq converted raw reads to FASTQ, and Demultiplexor demultiplexed the reads by dual indices. V and J genes were assigned by Decombinator through tag matching, with a single base-pair mismatch permitted. UMIs were used by Collapsinator to correct both sequencing errors and frequency errors caused by PCR heterogeneity. Decombinator identifiers were converted to nucleotide sequence by CDR3Translator, the sequences were translated to amino acids, and CDR3 was extracted using C- and N-terminal motifs. A cluster of KT2 sequences sharing one unique molecular identifier was counted as one distinct KT2 TCR. TCRdb took the public reads, trimmed them with fastp at Q25, ran MiXCR for clone calling and kept in-frame beta chains. CDR3 protein duplicates are merged, each entry listing the most common genes and DNA. TCRdb's processing, not the study's, gives the V and J calls here. The sample profile shows more than 55,000 distinct CDR3 sequences; roughly an eighth of them were found once. The leading ten clones occupy around a tenth of the sample.

General findings and caveats noted by the study authors: Saturation in the detection of KT2 sequences was observed at very high KT2 spike-in numbers. The study did not include a side-by-side comparison of this pipeline with other TCR sequencing techniques. The numbers of KT2 alpha and beta sequences increased linearly with the number of input KT2 cells across several orders of magnitude. KT2 sequences were still detected at the lowest spike-in tested, roughly one KT2 cell per 100,000 PBMC.

This clonotype was obtained from a human donor. The chain links TRBV6-5 with TRBJ1-1, with no confident D gene call. The sample taken for sequencing was PBMCs spiked with cells of the T cell clone KT2. The CDR3 is CASSPVEGRDTEAFF. The DNA reads TGTGCCAGCAGTCCGGTGGAAGGGAGAGACACTGAAGCTTTCTTT.